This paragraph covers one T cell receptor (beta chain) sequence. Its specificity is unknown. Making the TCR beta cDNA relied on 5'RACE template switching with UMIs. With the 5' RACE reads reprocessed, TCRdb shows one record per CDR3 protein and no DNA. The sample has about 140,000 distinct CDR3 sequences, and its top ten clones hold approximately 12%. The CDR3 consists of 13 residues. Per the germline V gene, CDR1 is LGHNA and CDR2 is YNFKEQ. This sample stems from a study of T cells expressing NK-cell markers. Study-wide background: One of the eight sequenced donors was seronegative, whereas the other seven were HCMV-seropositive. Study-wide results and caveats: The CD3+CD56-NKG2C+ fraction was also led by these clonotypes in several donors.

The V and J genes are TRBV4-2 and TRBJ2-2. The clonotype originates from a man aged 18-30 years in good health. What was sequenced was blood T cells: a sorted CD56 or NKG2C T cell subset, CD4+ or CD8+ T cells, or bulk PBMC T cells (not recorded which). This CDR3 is CATKRENTGELFF.